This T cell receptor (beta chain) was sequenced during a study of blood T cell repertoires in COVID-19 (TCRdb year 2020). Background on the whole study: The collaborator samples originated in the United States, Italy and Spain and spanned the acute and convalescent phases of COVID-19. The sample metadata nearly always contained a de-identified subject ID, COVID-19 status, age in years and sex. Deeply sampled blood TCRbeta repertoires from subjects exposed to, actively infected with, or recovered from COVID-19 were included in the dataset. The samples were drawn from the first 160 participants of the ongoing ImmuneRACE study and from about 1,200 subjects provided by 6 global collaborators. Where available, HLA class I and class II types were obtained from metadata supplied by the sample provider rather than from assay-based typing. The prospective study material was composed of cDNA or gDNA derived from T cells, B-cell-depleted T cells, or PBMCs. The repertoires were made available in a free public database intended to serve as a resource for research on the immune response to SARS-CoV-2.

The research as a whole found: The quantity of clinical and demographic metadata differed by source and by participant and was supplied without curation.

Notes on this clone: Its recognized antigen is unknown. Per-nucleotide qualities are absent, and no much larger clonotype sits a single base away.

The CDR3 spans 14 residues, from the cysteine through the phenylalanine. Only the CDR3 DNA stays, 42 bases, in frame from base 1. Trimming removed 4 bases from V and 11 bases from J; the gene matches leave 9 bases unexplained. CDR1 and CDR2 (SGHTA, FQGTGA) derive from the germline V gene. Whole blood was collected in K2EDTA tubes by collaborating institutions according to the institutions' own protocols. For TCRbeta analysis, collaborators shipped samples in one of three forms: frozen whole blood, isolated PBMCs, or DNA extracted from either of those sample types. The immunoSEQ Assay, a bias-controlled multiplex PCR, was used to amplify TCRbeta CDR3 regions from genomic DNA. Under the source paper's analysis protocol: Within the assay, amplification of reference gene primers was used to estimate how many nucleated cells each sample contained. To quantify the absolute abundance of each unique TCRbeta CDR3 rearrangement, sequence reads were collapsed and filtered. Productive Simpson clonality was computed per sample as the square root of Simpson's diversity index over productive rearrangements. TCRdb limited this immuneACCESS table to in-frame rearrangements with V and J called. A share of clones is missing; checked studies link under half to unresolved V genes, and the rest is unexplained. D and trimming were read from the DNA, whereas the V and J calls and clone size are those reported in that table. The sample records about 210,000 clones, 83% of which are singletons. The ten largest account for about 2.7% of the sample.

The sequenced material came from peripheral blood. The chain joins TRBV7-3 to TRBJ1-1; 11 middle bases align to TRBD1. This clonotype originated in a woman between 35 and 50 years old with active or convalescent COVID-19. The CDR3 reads CASSWGTGGSIAFF. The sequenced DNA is TGTGCCAGCAGCTGGGGGACAGGGGGAAGTATTGCTTTCTTT.